This T cell receptor beta chain was sequenced in a study of CD8 T cells in ankylosing spondylitis (TCRdb year 2017). Study-wide context: The study profiled T cell receptor beta repertoires in healthy donors and ankylosing spondylitis patients to find disease-linked TCR variants. The whole study cohort included roughly 110 healthy donors and 20 to 25 ankylosing spondylitis patients. Peripheral blood was sampled, and synovial fluid was also collected from ankylosing spondylitis patients.

Many counts were recorded for this clonotype. What this receptor recognizes is not known. No quality values exist for individual bases; no much larger clone is one base distant. Sequencing was carried out with an Illumina HiSeq 2500. Quantitative 5'-RACE with molecular barcodes was the method used to prepare the TCR beta libraries. The authors processed their data as follows. Disease-linked TCR variants were identified with a new computational method built on a probabilistic model of VDJ rearrangement. The public reads were run again by TCRdb, first through fastp at Q25 and then through MiXCR, and only productive beta chains were kept. All rows with the same CDR3 protein become a single entry with the most common DNA and genes. For this entry, the V and J calls and clone size follow TCRdb and not the study's own pipeline. The sample table holds more than 500,000 distinct CDR3 sequences, of which roughly 5.2% were seen once. The ten most abundant clones make up 3% to 4.5% of the sample.

Paper-wide results and their limitations: Significant enrichment of the disease-linked clones was reported in matched synovial fluid samples from ankylosing spondylitis patients. Some TCR beta motif variants had previously been reported in synovial fluid and blood of reactive arthritis patients, which suggested common disease-initiation mechanisms. Blood from ankylosing spondylitis patients appeared to be characterized by a TCR beta motif made up of several highly homologous amino acid variants. The disease-linked clones showed a CD8+ phenotype and occurred at relatively low frequencies in peripheral blood.

Counted from cysteine to phenylalanine, this CDR3 has 16 amino acids. CDR3 DNA is the only sequence kept; it has 48 bases, read in frame from the first base. Looking up the germline V gene (reference sequence) yields CDR1 DFQATT and CDR2 SNEGSKA. Trimming costs V 5 bases and J 2 bases, and their ends lie 19 bases apart. The V and J genes are TRBV20-1 and TRBJ1-5; a confident D gene designation cannot be given. The source of this sequence is a male donor with ankylosing spondylitis. The sample comprised blood, either unsorted or a sorted T cell fraction (not recorded which). The CDR3 protein: CSAGRVGEVGNQPQHF. The DNA is TGCAGTGCTGGCAGAGTAGGAGAAGTTGGCAATCAGCCCCAGCATTTT.